The rows below give T cell receptor beta chains drawn from one sample of a study of CD8 T cells in ankylosing spondylitis. One entry per CDR3 protein, called by TCRdb with MiXCR from the 5' RACE reads. Of roughly 64,000 distinct CDR3 sequences detected, around 6.5% appear once; the ten largest clones hold around 5.3%. Sequences were obtained from synovial fluid, either unsorted or a sorted T cell fraction (not recorded which). These receptors all come from a male donor with ankylosing spondylitis. Each CDR3 is given with its conserved first and last residue. The order of the fields is V gene, J gene, clone size, D gene, CDR3 DNA, CDR3 protein. The D gene is left open where the match is weak. Clone size appears in some rows only: once, few, many, or a class for an expanded clone.

v_gene: TRBV11-2; j_gene: TRBJ2-6; abundance: many; d_gene: TRBD1; CDR3nt: TGTGCCAGCAGCTTGTCCACAGGGGTTCTTTCTGGGGCCAACGTCCTGACTTTC; CDR3aa: CASSLSTGVLSGANVLTF
v_gene: TRBV28; j_gene: TRBJ2-7; abundance: many; d_gene: TRBD1; CDR3nt: TGTGCCAGCAGCCAAACCGGGACAGGGGCCCACTACGAGCAGTACTTC; CDR3aa: CASSQTGTGAHYEQYF
v_gene: TRBV15; j_gene: TRBJ2-3; abundance: many; d_gene: .; CDR3nt: TGTGCCACCAGCAGAGATTCGGCGGGAACTAGCACAGATACGCAGTATTTT; CDR3aa: CATSRDSAGTSTDTQYF
v_gene: TRBV24-1; j_gene: TRBJ2-5; abundance: many; d_gene: TRBD2; CDR3nt: TGTGCCACCAGTGATTTGCTGGCGGGGGGACAAGAGACCCAGTACTTC; CDR3aa: CATSDLLAGGQETQYF
v_gene: TRBV6-5; j_gene: TRBJ2-7; abundance: .; d_gene: TRBD2; CDR3nt: TGTGCCAGCAGTTACTCGAGAGGGAGGGCCTACGAGCAGTACTTC; CDR3aa: CASSYSRGRAYEQYF
v_gene: TRBV19; j_gene: TRBJ1-6; abundance: .; d_gene: .; CDR3nt: TGTGCCAGTAGTGACCAAGGAAGCTCCTTTAATTCACCCCTCCACTTT; CDR3aa: CASSDQGSSFNSPLHF
v_gene: TRBV11-1; j_gene: TRBJ1-1; abundance: many; d_gene: .; CDR3nt: TGTGCCAGCAGCCGGGAGCTGAACACTGAAGCTTTCTTT; CDR3aa: CASSRELNTEAFF
v_gene: TRBV29-1; j_gene: TRBJ1-2; abundance: .; d_gene: TRBD1; CDR3nt: TGCAGCGTTGAAAACCCAGGGGGAGGCTATGGCTACACCTTC; CDR3aa: CSVENPGGGYGYTF
v_gene: TRBV18; j_gene: TRBJ2-1; abundance: few; d_gene: .; CDR3nt: TGTGCCAGCTCACCACCGGGGACGTACAATGAGCAGTTCTTC; CDR3aa: CASSPPGTYNEQFF
v_gene: TRBV18; j_gene: TRBJ1-2; abundance: .; d_gene: .; CDR3nt: TGTGCCAGCTCATCTTATTTGGGCCCTCCCGCGGGCGGCTACACCTTC; CDR3aa: CASSSYLGPPAGGYTF
v_gene: TRBV25-1; j_gene: TRBJ1-1; abundance: medium-sized; d_gene: .; CDR3nt: TGTGCCAGCAGCCCCAGGGGAGGCACTGAAGCTTTCTTT; CDR3aa: CASSPRGGTEAFF
v_gene: TRBV5-1; j_gene: TRBJ2-5; abundance: many; d_gene: .; CDR3nt: TGCGCCAGCAGGGACGGACTAAAAGAGACCCAGTACTTC; CDR3aa: CASRDGLKETQYF
v_gene: TRBV14; j_gene: TRBJ2-5; abundance: .; d_gene: .; CDR3nt: TGTGCCAGCAGCCTAGGGTCCTCGAGGACCCAGTACTTC; CDR3aa: CASSLGSSRTQYF
v_gene: TRBV4-3; j_gene: TRBJ2-2; abundance: many; d_gene: .; CDR3nt: TGCGCCAGCAGCCAAGGACCCGGGAGGAACACCGGGGAGCTGTTTTTT; CDR3aa: CASSQGPGRNTGELFF
v_gene: TRBV6-5; j_gene: TRBJ1-5; abundance: few; d_gene: .; CDR3nt: TGTGCCAGCAGTTACCCGGCCTTGGACGGGGGCTTAACCCAGCATTTT; CDR3aa: CASSYPALDGGLTQHF
v_gene: TRBV3-1; j_gene: TRBJ2-7; abundance: few; d_gene: TRBD1; CDR3nt: TGTGCCAGCAGTTCAAGGACAGGGGGCGACGAGCAGTACTTC; CDR3aa: CASSSRTGGDEQYF
v_gene: TRBV4-3; j_gene: TRBJ2-7; abundance: many; d_gene: .; CDR3nt: TGCGCCAGCAGCCAACGACCCCCGGGGGAATCCTACGAGCAGTACTTC; CDR3aa: CASSQRPPGESYEQYF
v_gene: TRBV20-1; j_gene: TRBJ2-7; abundance: many; d_gene: .; CDR3nt: TGCAGTGCTAGAGTCCCGGGACGCGACTACTACGAGCAGTACTTC; CDR3aa: CSARVPGRDYYEQYF
v_gene: TRBV15; j_gene: TRBJ2-1; abundance: many; d_gene: TRBD2; CDR3nt: TGTGCCACCAGCAGAGGGACTAGCGGGAGGGCCAGTAATGAGCAGTTCTTC; CDR3aa: CATSRGTSGRASNEQFF
v_gene: TRBV18; j_gene: TRBJ2-5; abundance: many; d_gene: .; CDR3nt: TGTGCCAGCTCACCCTTCAGGGAGACCCAGTACTTC; CDR3aa: CASSPFRETQYF
v_gene: TRBV25-1; j_gene: TRBJ1-1; abundance: many; d_gene: .; CDR3nt: TGTGCCAGCAGTGAAAGGGGGAACACTGAAGCTTTCTTT; CDR3aa: CASSERGNTEAFF
v_gene: TRBV28; j_gene: TRBJ2-7; abundance: .; d_gene: .; CDR3nt: TGTGCCAGCAGTTCCCCTCCGCAGGGGGGACCGATCTACGAGCAGTACTTC; CDR3aa: CASSSPPQGGPIYEQYF
v_gene: TRBV20-1; j_gene: TRBJ1-1; abundance: .; d_gene: .; CDR3nt: TGCAGTGTGGTAGATATGAACACTGAAGCTTTCTTT; CDR3aa: CSVVDMNTEAFF
v_gene: TRBV6-1; j_gene: TRBJ2-6; abundance: many; d_gene: .; CDR3nt: TGTGCCAGCCGCCGTCGAGGTAGCTCTGGGGCCAACGTCCTGACTTTC; CDR3aa: CASRRRGSSGANVLTF
v_gene: TRBV28; j_gene: TRBJ1-3; abundance: .; d_gene: .; CDR3nt: TGTGCCAGCAGCCGGCAGGGGCCCCGGGGCACCATATATTTT; CDR3aa: CASSRQGPRGTIYF
v_gene: TRBV29-1; j_gene: TRBJ2-7; abundance: many; d_gene: .; CDR3nt: TGCAGCGCTATGAGGGCCCGTTCCTACGAGCAGTACTTC; CDR3aa: CSAMRARSYEQYF
v_gene: TRBV28; j_gene: TRBJ2-5; abundance: .; d_gene: .; CDR3nt: TGTGCCAGCAGTCCTCCGGCGCTGGGGACCCAGTACTTC; CDR3aa: CASSPPALGTQYF
v_gene: TRBV7-8; j_gene: TRBJ2-5; abundance: many; d_gene: TRBD1; CDR3nt: TGTGCCAGCAGCGACCGGGACAGGGGAGAAGAGACCCAGTACTTC; CDR3aa: CASSDRDRGEETQYF
v_gene: TRBV7-9; j_gene: TRBJ2-7; abundance: few; d_gene: .; CDR3nt: TGTGCCAGCAGCTCTGGACAGTTCCCCTACGAGCAGTACTTC; CDR3aa: CASSSGQFPYEQYF
v_gene: TRBV10-2; j_gene: TRBJ2-1; abundance: .; d_gene: TRBD2; CDR3nt: TGCGCCAGCAGTGCGGAAAGGACTAGCTACAATGAGCAGTTCTTC; CDR3aa: CASSAERTSYNEQFF
v_gene: TRBV11-1; j_gene: TRBJ2-3; abundance: few; d_gene: .; CDR3nt: TGTGCCAGCAGTTTATCCTGGGGGCCAGATACGCAGTATTTT; CDR3aa: CASSLSWGPDTQYF
v_gene: TRBV29-1; j_gene: TRBJ2-1; abundance: many; d_gene: TRBD2; CDR3nt: TGCAGCGTTGCATCGGGGGGGTATAATGAGCAGTTCTTC; CDR3aa: CSVASGGYNEQFF
v_gene: TRBV11-2; j_gene: TRBJ2-7; abundance: few; d_gene: TRBD1; CDR3nt: TGTGCCAGCAGCGAACCGGGACAGGGCCGCTCCTACGAGCAGTACTTC; CDR3aa: CASSEPGQGRSYEQYF
v_gene: TRBV4-3; j_gene: TRBJ2-2; abundance: few; d_gene: .; CDR3nt: TGCGCCAGCAGCCAAAGGGCCGTCTCAGAGAACACCGGGGAGCTGTTTTTT; CDR3aa: CASSQRAVSENTGELFF
v_gene: TRBV6-2/TRBV6-3; j_gene: TRBJ1-5; abundance: few; d_gene: .; CDR3nt: TGTGCCAGCGCCCTAGGTTTGCGCCAGCCCCAGCATTTT; CDR3aa: CASALGLRQPQHF
v_gene: TRBV4-1; j_gene: TRBJ2-1; abundance: many; d_gene: TRBD2; CDR3nt: TGCGCCAGCAGCCAAGATCTCCTAGCGGGGTCTCAGTTCTTC; CDR3aa: CASSQDLLAGSQFF
v_gene: TRBV11-2; j_gene: TRBJ1-1; abundance: many; d_gene: .; CDR3nt: TGTGCCAGCAGCAAAGCCCAGGTTGGTGTGAACACTGAAGCTTTCTTT; CDR3aa: CASSKAQVGVNTEAFF
v_gene: TRBV3-1; j_gene: TRBJ1-6; abundance: many; d_gene: .; CDR3nt: TGTGCCAGCAGCCCACAAACAGGGAACTCACCCCTCCACTTT; CDR3aa: CASSPQTGNSPLHF
v_gene: TRBV18; j_gene: TRBJ2-1; abundance: .; d_gene: TRBD2; CDR3nt: TGTGCCAGCTCACTAACCAGCGGGAGGGCTACCTACAATGAGCAGTTCTTC; CDR3aa: CASSLTSGRATYNEQFF
v_gene: TRBV6-1; j_gene: TRBJ2-3; abundance: .; d_gene: TRBD2; CDR3nt: TGTGCCAGCAGCCCAGGTCGGACTAGCGGCATCACAGATACGCAGTATTTT; CDR3aa: CASSPGRTSGITDTQYF
v_gene: TRBV15; j_gene: TRBJ1-1; abundance: many; d_gene: TRBD1; CDR3nt: TGTGCCACCAGCAGATACAGGGGAGGGAACACTGAAGCTTTCTTT; CDR3aa: CATSRYRGGNTEAFF
v_gene: TRBV6-2/TRBV6-3; j_gene: TRBJ2-1; abundance: .; d_gene: .; CDR3nt: TGTGCCAGCAGGGCCATAGCGGTCTCCTACAATGAGCAGTTCTTC; CDR3aa: CASRAIAVSYNEQFF
v_gene: TRBV9; j_gene: TRBJ2-7; abundance: many; d_gene: TRBD2; CDR3nt: TGTGCCAGCAGCGTAGCGGCGGGAGTAGGGGAGCAGTACTTC; CDR3aa: CASSVAAGVGEQYF
v_gene: TRBV28; j_gene: TRBJ2-1; abundance: many; d_gene: .; CDR3nt: TGTGCCAGCAGTTTTTCTCTCGGCGGCTCCTACAATGAGCAGTTCTTC; CDR3aa: CASSFSLGGSYNEQFF
v_gene: TRBV29-1; j_gene: TRBJ2-2; abundance: many; d_gene: .; CDR3nt: TGCAGCGTTGAAGGGCAGCCTGGGACCGGGGAGCTGTTTTTT; CDR3aa: CSVEGQPGTGELFF
v_gene: TRBV20-1; j_gene: TRBJ1-4; abundance: many; d_gene: .; CDR3nt: TGCAGTGCTAGTCAGCATGAAAAACTGTTTTTT; CDR3aa: CSASQHEKLFF
v_gene: TRBV18; j_gene: TRBJ2-1; abundance: once; d_gene: .; CDR3nt: TGTGCCAGCTCGGAAACGGTTGGCGAGCAGTTCTTC; CDR3aa: CASSETVGEQFF
v_gene: TRBV15; j_gene: TRBJ1-3; abundance: few; d_gene: TRBD1; CDR3nt: TGTGCCACCAGCAGAAAGGGACAGGTTGCAGGAAACACCATATATTTT; CDR3aa: CATSRKGQVAGNTIYF
v_gene: TRBV5-1; j_gene: TRBJ2-3; abundance: few; d_gene: TRBD2; CDR3nt: TGCGCCAGCAGTTCATCTGGACTAGCAGCAGATACGCAGTATTTT; CDR3aa: CASSSSGLAADTQYF
v_gene: TRBV11-3; j_gene: TRBJ2-3; abundance: few; d_gene: .; CDR3nt: TGTGCCAGCAGCTTAGGGGACTTCACAGATACGCAGTATTTT; CDR3aa: CASSLGDFTDTQYF
v_gene: TRBV3-1; j_gene: TRBJ2-7; abundance: many; d_gene: .; CDR3nt: TGTGCCAGCAGCCAAGCAGGGGCAAGGTACGAGCAGTACTTC; CDR3aa: CASSQAGARYEQYF
v_gene: TRBV7-9; j_gene: TRBJ1-1; abundance: many; d_gene: .; CDR3nt: TGTGCCAGCAGCCCACCGGAGCGCACTGAAGCTTTCTTT; CDR3aa: CASSPPERTEAFF
v_gene: TRBV12-5; j_gene: TRBJ1-2; abundance: .; d_gene: TRBD1; CDR3nt: TGTGCTAGTGGTTTGTTAGGGGGCAACTATGGCTACACCTTC; CDR3aa: CASGLLGGNYGYTF
v_gene: TRBV7-9; j_gene: TRBJ2-7; abundance: many; d_gene: .; CDR3nt: TGTGCCAGCAGCTCGCCGGACCTGCGCCACGAGCAGTACTTC; CDR3aa: CASSSPDLRHEQYF
v_gene: TRBV30; j_gene: TRBJ1-5; abundance: many; d_gene: TRBD1; CDR3nt: TGTGCCTGGAGAGCTCAGGGGGCCAGGCAGCCCCAGCATTTT; CDR3aa: CAWRAQGARQPQHF
v_gene: TRBV28; j_gene: TRBJ1-2; abundance: medium-sized; d_gene: .; CDR3nt: TGTGCCAGCACCGCCGGAGAGAGGCCGCGAGGCTACACCTTC; CDR3aa: CASTAGERPRGYTF
v_gene: TRBV7-9; j_gene: TRBJ2-1; abundance: .; d_gene: .; CDR3nt: TGTGCCAGCAGCTTGGGAAACTACAATGAGCAGTTCTTC; CDR3aa: CASSLGNYNEQFF
v_gene: TRBV5-5; j_gene: TRBJ2-5; abundance: few; d_gene: .; CDR3nt: TGTGCCAGCAGCTTGGGACAGGTGGGGGGGGAGACCCAGTACTTC; CDR3aa: CASSLGQVGGETQYF
v_gene: TRBV5-1; j_gene: TRBJ2-7; abundance: many; d_gene: .; CDR3nt: TGCGCCAGCAGCTCAGGGCCCGGATACGAGCAGTACTTC; CDR3aa: CASSSGPGYEQYF